This is a list of T cell receptor beta chains from one sample in a study of blood T cell repertoires in COVID-19. Produced via immunoSEQ multiplex PCR; TCRdb's table is partial and in-frame only. The repertoire consists of approximately 260,000 clones, with approximately 80% occurring once and the leading ten covering around 3.6%. Material: peripheral blood. These receptors were taken from a woman aged 35 to 49 with active or convalescent COVID-19. The CDR3 runs from the conserved cysteine through the conserved F or W. The order of the fields is CDR3 DNA, CDR3 protein, D gene, V gene, J gene, clone size. The D gene is left open where the match is weak. The size entry is marked missing in some rows and otherwise reads once, few, many or a size class.

DNA: TGTGCCAGCAGCTTTGGGACAGGGTACCACACTGAAGCTTTCTTT
CDR3: CASSFGTGYHTEAFF
D: TRBD1
V: TRBV5-4
J: TRBJ1-1
size: NA

DNA: TGTGCCAGCAGAGAGGGCCGGACGGGCCCCCAAAAGACCCAGTACTTC
CDR3: CASREGRTGPQKTQYF
D: NA
V: TRBV2
J: TRBJ2-5
size: NA

DNA: TGTGCCAGCAGCTCCGGCGGGGGCTACACCTTC
CDR3: CASSSGGGYTF
D: NA
V: TRBV7-9
J: TRBJ1-2
size: NA

DNA: TGTGCCAGCAGCCGTAGCGGGGGATCCTACAATGAGCAGTTCTTC
CDR3: CASSRSGGSYNEQFF
D: TRBD2
V: TRBV7-2
J: TRBJ2-1
size: NA

DNA: TGCGCCAGCAGCTCGCAGGGACTCACTGGAAACACCATATATTTT
CDR3: CASSSQGLTGNTIYF
D: NA
V: TRBV5-1
J: TRBJ1-3
size: NA

DNA: TGTGCCAGCAGCTTGGCCGGAGCAGATACGCAGTATTTT
CDR3: CASSLAGADTQYF
D: NA
V: TRBV5-6
J: TRBJ2-3
size: few

DNA: TGTGCCAGCTCTATGGTTTATGGCTACACCTTC
CDR3: CASSMVYGYTF
D: NA
V: TRBV2
J: TRBJ1-2
size: NA

DNA: TGTGCCAGCTCAAGTGAGGGACTACCTGAAACCTACGAGCAGTACTTC
CDR3: CASSSEGLPETYEQYF
D: TRBD2
V: TRBV18
J: TRBJ2-7
size: NA

DNA: TGTGCCAGCAGCCGACAGGGCCTTACACGCGGGGAGCTGTTTTTT
CDR3: CASSRQGLTRGELFF
D: TRBD1
V: TRBV14
J: TRBJ2-2
size: NA

DNA: TGTGCCAGCACCTCTAGCATCAGAACTCAGTTCTTC
CDR3: CASTSSIRTQFF
D: NA
V: TRBV11-2
J: TRBJ2-1
size: NA

DNA: TGTGCCAGCAGCAGGGGGACAGGGGGGGAAAAACTGTTTTTT
CDR3: CASSRGTGGEKLFF
D: TRBD1
V: TRBV5-4
J: TRBJ1-4
size: NA

DNA: TGCGCCAGCAGGGATAACGGACAGGGGGGGACTGAAGCTTTCTTT
CDR3: CASRDNGQGGTEAFF
D: TRBD1
V: TRBV5-1
J: TRBJ1-1
size: few

DNA: TGTGCCATCAGTGAAGTCGGCTCCTACGAGCAGTACTTC
CDR3: CAISEVGSYEQYF
D: NA
V: TRBV10-3
J: TRBJ2-7
size: few

DNA: TGTGCTAGCAGCATAGGACTGACGAACACCGGGGAGCTGTTTTTT
CDR3: CASSIGLTNTGELFF
D: NA
V: TRBV7-7
J: TRBJ2-2
size: NA

DNA: TGTGCCGGAAACAGGGCCGACACCGGGGAGCTGTTTTTT
CDR3: CAGNRADTGELFF
D: NA
V: TRBV6-5
J: TRBJ2-2
size: NA

DNA: TGTGCCAGCAGCCAAGAAGGGCAGGGGGTACAGCCCCAGCATTTT
CDR3: CASSQEGQGVQPQHF
D: TRBD1
V: TRBV3-1/TRBV3-2
J: TRBJ1-5
size: NA

DNA: TGCAGCGGAAGGGACAGCCCTGACTTAAGCTACACCTTC
CDR3: CSGRDSPDLSYTF
D: TRBD1
V: TRBV29-1
J: TRBJ1-2
size: NA

DNA: TGTGCCAGCTCGGGGGGGTTGGACATTCAGTACTTC
CDR3: CASSGGLDIQYF
D: TRBD2
V: TRBV2
J: TRBJ2-4
size: once

DNA: TGTGCCATCAGTGAGGGGGGGAGTAGGTGGGCTTTCTTT
CDR3: CAISEGGSRWAFF
D: NA
V: TRBV10-3
J: TRBJ1-1
size: once

DNA: TGTGCCAGCAGACTAACCGACACTCAGGGCACTGAAGCTTTCTTT
CDR3: CASRLTDTQGTEAFF
D: NA
V: TRBV7-9
J: TRBJ1-1
size: NA

DNA: TGCGCCAGCAGCTTGGGGACAGGGGGAGGGAACACTGAAGCTTTCTTT
CDR3: CASSLGTGGGNTEAFF
D: TRBD1
V: TRBV5-1
J: TRBJ1-1
size: NA

DNA: TGTGCCAGCAGCCAAGTCTTGGGGCCCGCTGAAAAACTGTTTTTT
CDR3: CASSQVLGPAEKLFF
D: NA
V: TRBV14
J: TRBJ1-4
size: NA

DNA: TGTGCCAGCAGCCTTAGATTTGGGCAGGGGTCCGGGGAGCTGTTTTTT
CDR3: CASSLRFGQGSGELFF
D: NA
V: TRBV7-8
J: TRBJ2-2
size: once

DNA: TGCGCCAGCAGCCAAACGACCTCTACGACTCGCGGTGGCTACACCTTC
CDR3: CASSQTTSTTRGGYTF
D: NA
V: TRBV4-1
J: TRBJ1-2
size: NA

DNA: TGTGCCAGCAGAGACATGGGCAATCAGCCCCAGCATTTT
CDR3: CASRDMGNQPQHF
D: NA
V: TRBV2
J: TRBJ1-5
size: NA

DNA: TGTGCCAGCAACTCGTATGGGACAGGGAAAGATTCACCCCTCCACTTT
CDR3: CASNSYGTGKDSPLHF
D: TRBD1
V: TRBV5-5
J: TRBJ1-6
size: few

DNA: TGTGCCAGTGAGAGGGCAGGATATGGCTACACCTTC
CDR3: CASERAGYGYTF
D: NA
V: TRBV19
J: TRBJ1-2
size: NA

DNA: TGTGCCAGCAGCAACCCCAGGGGCCCTGAAGCTTTCTTT
CDR3: CASSNPRGPEAFF
D: NA
V: TRBV7-9
J: TRBJ1-1
size: NA

DNA: TGTGCCAGCAGCCAAGATCCAGGGGGGCAGCCCCAGCATTTT
CDR3: CASSQDPGGQPQHF
D: TRBD1
V: TRBV4-2
J: TRBJ1-5
size: NA

DNA: TGTGCCAGCAGCCAACGGGGGGGGACTGAAGCTTTCTTT
CDR3: CASSQRGGTEAFF
D: NA
V: TRBV14
J: TRBJ1-1
size: once

DNA: TGTGCCAGCAGCCCCGGGGACAGGGCCTTCTCCTACGAGCAGTACTTC
CDR3: CASSPGDRAFSYEQYF
D: TRBD1
V: TRBV5-4
J: TRBJ2-7
size: NA

DNA: TGTGCCAGCAGTGCCATAACGGGACACTCCGGGGAGCTGTTTTTT
CDR3: CASSAITGHSGELFF
D: NA
V: TRBV25-1
J: TRBJ2-2
size: NA

DNA: TGCGCCAGCAGCTTGCGTGGCGGGACTGAAGCTTTCTTT
CDR3: CASSLRGGTEAFF
D: NA
V: TRBV5-1
J: TRBJ1-1
size: NA

DNA: TGTGCCAGCAGCTTACAGGGGGCGGGTGGCTACACCTTC
CDR3: CASSLQGAGGYTF
D: TRBD1
V: TRBV7-3
J: TRBJ1-2
size: NA

DNA: TGTGCCAGCAGCCCCTTAGGGGGGGCTGGTGAAAAACTGTTTTTT
CDR3: CASSPLGGAGEKLFF
D: NA
V: TRBV5-6
J: TRBJ1-4
size: few

DNA: TGCGCCAGCAGCGCGGGGGGACCGAACACCGGGGAGCTGTTTTTT
CDR3: CASSAGGPNTGELFF
D: TRBD2
V: TRBV5-1
J: TRBJ2-2
size: NA

DNA: TGTGCCAGTACCTCAGGCGGGGGGCTCACAGATACGCAGTATTTT
CDR3: CASTSGGGLTDTQYF
D: TRBD2
V: TRBV19
J: TRBJ2-3
size: NA

DNA: TGTGCCAGCAGTTCGCTTGACGGAGCTGCCATTCATGGCTACACCTTC
CDR3: CASSSLDGAAIHGYTF
D: NA
V: TRBV6-5
J: TRBJ1-2
size: NA

DNA: TGTGCCAGCAGTTTCCTGGGACAGGGGGACTATGGCTACACCTTC
CDR3: CASSFLGQGDYGYTF
D: TRBD1
V: TRBV28
J: TRBJ1-2
size: NA

DNA: TGTGCCAGCAGCCAAGGGGTAGGGGAATCCTACGAGCAGTACTTC
CDR3: CASSQGVGESYEQYF
D: NA
V: TRBV3-1/TRBV3-2
J: TRBJ2-7
size: NA

DNA: TGTGCCAGCAGCCGAAAGTGGGGACAGGGGGTGTCCGGGGCCAACGTCCTGACTTTC
CDR3: CASSRKWGQGVSGANVLTF
D: TRBD1
V: TRBV2
J: TRBJ2-6
size: NA

DNA: TGTGCCAGCAGCATCCCGGGACAGGGGGCCAATGAGCAGTTCTTC
CDR3: CASSIPGQGANEQFF
D: TRBD1
V: TRBV27
J: TRBJ2-1
size: NA

DNA: TGTGCCAGTAGTATGAGGGAAACTGAAGCTTTCTTT
CDR3: CASSMRETEAFF
D: NA
V: TRBV19
J: TRBJ1-1
size: NA

DNA: TGTGCCAGCAGTTGGACAGAGAACACTGAAGCTTTCTTT
CDR3: CASSWTENTEAFF
D: NA
V: TRBV2
J: TRBJ1-1
size: NA

DNA: TGTGCCAGCAGCGGATATAGCGGGGGGGAGCAGTTCTTC
CDR3: CASSGYSGGEQFF
D: TRBD2
V: TRBV7-2
J: TRBJ2-1
size: NA

DNA: TGTGCCACCAGTGATATGGCAGGCCCGGAACACACAGATACGCAGTATTTT
CDR3: CATSDMAGPEHTDTQYF
D: NA
V: TRBV24-1
J: TRBJ2-3
size: NA

DNA: TGTGCCAGCAGTTCGGAGGAGGCCCAGTACTTC
CDR3: CASSSEEAQYF
D: NA
V: TRBV28
J: TRBJ2-5
size: NA

DNA: TGTGCCAGCAGCTTGGTACGGTATGGCTACACCTTC
CDR3: CASSLVRYGYTF
D: NA
V: TRBV5-8
J: TRBJ1-2
size: NA

DNA: TGCGCCAGCAGCTTGGGGGGCTCGCGAGGCTACACCTTC
CDR3: CASSLGGSRGYTF
D: NA
V: TRBV5-1
J: TRBJ1-2
size: NA

DNA: TGTGCCAGCAGCTCGACCGGGGTAGGCGAGCAGTACTTC
CDR3: CASSSTGVGEQYF
D: NA
V: TRBV5-4
J: TRBJ2-7
size: NA

DNA: TGTGCCAGCAGCTTTCAGGCAGGGACTCGGGAAAAACTGTTTTTT
CDR3: CASSFQAGTREKLFF
D: NA
V: TRBV6-5
J: TRBJ1-4
size: once

DNA: TGTGCCATCCAAGGGGTTCGGTCGGGCGGCTACACCTTC
CDR3: CAIQGVRSGGYTF
D: NA
V: TRBV2
J: TRBJ1-2
size: NA